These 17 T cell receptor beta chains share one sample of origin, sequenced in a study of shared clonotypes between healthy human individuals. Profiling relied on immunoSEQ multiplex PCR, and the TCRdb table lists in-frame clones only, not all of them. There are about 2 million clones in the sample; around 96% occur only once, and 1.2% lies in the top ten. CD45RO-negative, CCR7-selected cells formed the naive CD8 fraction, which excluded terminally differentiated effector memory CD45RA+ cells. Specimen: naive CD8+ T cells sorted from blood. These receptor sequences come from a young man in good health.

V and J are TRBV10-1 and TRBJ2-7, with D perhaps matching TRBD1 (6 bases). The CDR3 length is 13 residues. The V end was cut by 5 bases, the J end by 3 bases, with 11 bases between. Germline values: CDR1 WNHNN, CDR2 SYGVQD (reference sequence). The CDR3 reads CASSRTADYEQYF. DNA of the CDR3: TGCGCCAGCAGTAGGACAGCCGACTACGAGCAGTACTTC.

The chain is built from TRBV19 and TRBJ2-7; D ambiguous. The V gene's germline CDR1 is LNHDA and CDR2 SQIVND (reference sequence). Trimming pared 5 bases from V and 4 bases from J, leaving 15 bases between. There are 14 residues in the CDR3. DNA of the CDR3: TGTGCCAGTAGTCCCAAGCGCGAGTATTACGAGCAGTACTTC. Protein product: CASSPKREYYEQYF.

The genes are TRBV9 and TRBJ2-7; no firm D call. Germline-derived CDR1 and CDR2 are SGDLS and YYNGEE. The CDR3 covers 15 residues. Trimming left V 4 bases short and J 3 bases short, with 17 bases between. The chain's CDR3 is CASSPPGGQSYEQYF. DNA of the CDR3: TGTGCCAGCAGCCCCCCGGGTGGGCAGAGCTACGAGCAGTACTTC.

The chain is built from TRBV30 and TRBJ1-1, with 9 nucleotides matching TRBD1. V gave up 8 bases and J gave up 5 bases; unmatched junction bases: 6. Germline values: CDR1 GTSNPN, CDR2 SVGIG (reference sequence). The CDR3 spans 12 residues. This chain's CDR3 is CAGTGGRTEAFF. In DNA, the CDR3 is TGTGCCGGTACAGGGGGCAGGACTGAAGCTTTCTTT.

In DNA form, the CDR3 reads TGTGCCTGGCAGGGGGGCACCGGGGAGCTGTTTTTT. Protein product: CAWQGGTGELFF. The chain combines TRBV30 with TRBJ2-2; D might be TRBD1 (7 bases). The germline V gene has CDR1 GTSNPN and CDR2 SVGIG (reference sequence). CDR3 size: 12 residues. The V end lost 5 bases, the J end lost 4 bases, and 8 bases lay between the germline ends.

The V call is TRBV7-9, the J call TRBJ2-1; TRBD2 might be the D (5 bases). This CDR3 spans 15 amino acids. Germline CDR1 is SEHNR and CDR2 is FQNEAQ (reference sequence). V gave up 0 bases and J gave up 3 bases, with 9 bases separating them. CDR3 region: CASSLALGGYNEQFF. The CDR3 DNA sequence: TGTGCCAGCAGCTTAGCTCTAGGAGGCTACAATGAGCAGTTCTTC.

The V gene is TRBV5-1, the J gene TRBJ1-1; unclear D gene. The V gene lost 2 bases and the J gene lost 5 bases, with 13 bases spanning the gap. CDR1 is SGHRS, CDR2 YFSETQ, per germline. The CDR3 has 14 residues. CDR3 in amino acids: CASSLLFTGTEAFF. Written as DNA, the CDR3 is TGCGCCAGCAGCTTACTCTTCACGGGGACTGAAGCTTTCTTT.

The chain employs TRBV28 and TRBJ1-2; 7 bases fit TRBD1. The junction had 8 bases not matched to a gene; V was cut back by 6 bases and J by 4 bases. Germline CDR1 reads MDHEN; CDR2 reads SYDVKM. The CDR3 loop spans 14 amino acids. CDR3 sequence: CASRSERQGYGYTF. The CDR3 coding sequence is TGTGCCAGCAGATCGGAAAGACAGGGCTATGGCTACACCTTC.

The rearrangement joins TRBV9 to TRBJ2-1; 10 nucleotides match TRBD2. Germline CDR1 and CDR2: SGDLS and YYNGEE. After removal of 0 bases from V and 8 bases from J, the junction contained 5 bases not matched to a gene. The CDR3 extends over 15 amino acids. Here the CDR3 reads CASSVEASGSYEQFF. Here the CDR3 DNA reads TGTGCCAGCAGCGTAGAGGCTAGCGGGAGCTATGAGCAGTTCTTC. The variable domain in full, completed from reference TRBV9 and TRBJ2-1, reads DSGVTQTPKHLITATGQRVTLRCSPRSGDLSVYWYQQSLDQGLQFLIQYYNGEERAKGNILERFSAQQFPDLHSELNLSSLELGDSALYFCASSVEASGSYEQFFGPGTRLTVL.

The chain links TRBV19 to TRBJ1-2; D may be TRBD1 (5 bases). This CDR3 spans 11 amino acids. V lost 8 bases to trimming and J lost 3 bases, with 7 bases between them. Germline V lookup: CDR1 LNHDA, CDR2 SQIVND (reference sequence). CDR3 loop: CASGRDYGYTF. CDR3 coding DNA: TGTGCCAGTGGCAGGGACTATGGCTACACCTTC.

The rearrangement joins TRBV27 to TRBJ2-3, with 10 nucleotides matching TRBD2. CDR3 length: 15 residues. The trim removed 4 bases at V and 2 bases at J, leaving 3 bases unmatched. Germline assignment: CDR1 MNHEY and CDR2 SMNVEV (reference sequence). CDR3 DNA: TGTGCCAGCAGTTACAGCGGGAGGGACACAGATACGCAGTATTTT. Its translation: CASSYSGRDTDTQYF.

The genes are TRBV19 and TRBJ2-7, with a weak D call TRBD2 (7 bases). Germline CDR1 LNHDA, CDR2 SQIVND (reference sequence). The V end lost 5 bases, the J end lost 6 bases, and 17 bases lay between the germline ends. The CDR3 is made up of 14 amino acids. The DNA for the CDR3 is TGTGCCAGTAGTGTCTCGGGGGGCATGGGCGAGCAGTACTTC. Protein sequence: CASSVSGGMGEQYF. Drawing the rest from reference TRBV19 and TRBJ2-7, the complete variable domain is DGGITQSPKYLFRKEGQNVTLSCEQNLNHDAMYWYRQDPGQGLRLIYYSQIVNDFQKGDIAEGYSVSREKKESFPLTVTSAQKNPTAFYLCASSVSGGMGEQYFGPGTRLTVT.

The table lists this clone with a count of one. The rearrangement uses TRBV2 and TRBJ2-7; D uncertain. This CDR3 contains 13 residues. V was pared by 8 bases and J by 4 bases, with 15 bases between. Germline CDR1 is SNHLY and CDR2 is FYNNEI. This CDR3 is CASLEFKYYEQYF. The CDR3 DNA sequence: TGTGCCAGCCTTGAGTTCAAGTATTACGAGCAGTACTTC.

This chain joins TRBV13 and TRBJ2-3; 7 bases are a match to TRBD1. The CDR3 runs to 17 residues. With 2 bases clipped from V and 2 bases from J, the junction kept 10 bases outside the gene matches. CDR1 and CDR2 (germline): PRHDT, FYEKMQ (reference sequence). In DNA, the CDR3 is TGTGCCAGCAGCTTAAGGGGGCAGGGCTTCCCCACAGATACGCAGTATTTT. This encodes CASSLRGQGFPTDTQYF.

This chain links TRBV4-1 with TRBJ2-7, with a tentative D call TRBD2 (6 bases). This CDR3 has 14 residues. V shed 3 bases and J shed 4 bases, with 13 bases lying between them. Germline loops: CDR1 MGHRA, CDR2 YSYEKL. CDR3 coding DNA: TGCGCCAGCAGCCATACGGGAGAATTTTACGAGCAGTACTTC. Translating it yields CASSHTGEFYEQYF.

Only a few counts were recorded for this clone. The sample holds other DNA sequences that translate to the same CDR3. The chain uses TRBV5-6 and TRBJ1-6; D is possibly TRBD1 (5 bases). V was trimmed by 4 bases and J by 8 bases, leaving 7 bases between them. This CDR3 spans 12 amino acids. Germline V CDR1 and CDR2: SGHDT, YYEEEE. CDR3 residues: CASSPGDSPLHF. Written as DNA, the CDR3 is TGTGCCAGCAGCCCGGGGGATTCACCCCTCCACTTT.

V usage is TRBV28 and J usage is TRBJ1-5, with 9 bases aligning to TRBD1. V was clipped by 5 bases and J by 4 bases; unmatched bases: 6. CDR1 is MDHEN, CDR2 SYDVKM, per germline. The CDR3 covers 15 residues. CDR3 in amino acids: CASSVGQGTNQPQHF. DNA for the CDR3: TGTGCCAGCAGTGTAGGACAGGGGACAAATCAGCCCCAGCATTTT.